The rows below give T cell receptor beta chains drawn from one sample of a study of OX40 agonist ivuxolimab in advanced cancers. Sequenced by immunoSEQ multiplex PCR; TCRdb stores in-frame clones only, minus some. The table has approximately 82,000 clones, around 86% seen once. Sequences were derived from CD4+ or CD8+ T cells sorted from blood, sampled in a trial of the OX40 agonist ivuxolimab. Every receptor here comes from an adult with an advanced solid tumor such as melanoma, head and neck, liver or kidney cancer. Both conserved end residues are part of each CDR3. The D gene is left open where the match is weak. The size of a clone is reported for some rows only, either as once, few or many, or as a class for expanded clones.

TRBV7-2	once	TRBJ1-1	TRBD1	TGTGCCAGCAGCGGACAGGGAGGCGGCACTGAAGCTTTCTTT	CASSGQGGGTEAFF
TRBV5-1	-	TRBJ2-7	-	TGCGCCAGCAGCTTAGAAACTACTCTTTCCTACGAGCAGTACTTC	CASSLETTLSYEQYF
TRBV29-1	-	TRBJ1-2	-	TGCAGCGTTGAAGTTCGGGGTGGCTACACCTTC	CSVEVRGGYTF
TRBV5-1	few	TRBJ1-4	-	TGCGCCAGCAGCTTGGAAGCAGGGAAGGATGAAAAACTGTTTTTT	CASSLEAGKDEKLFF
TRBV4-2	-	TRBJ2-7	TRBD1	TGTGCCAGCAGCCAAAACCCCGGACAGGGCTCCTACGAGCAGTACTTC	CASSQNPGQGSYEQYF
TRBV7-3	-	TRBJ2-5	-	TGTGCCAGCAGCTTATCTGGAAATCAAGAGACCCAGTACTTC	CASSLSGNQETQYF
TRBV12-5	-	TRBJ2-5	TRBD2	TGTGCTAGTGGTTTGGGACTAGCGGGAGTGAGAGAGACCCAGTACTTC	CASGLGLAGVRETQYF
TRBV9	-	TRBJ1-4	-	TGTGCCAGCAGCGTCTCGACGGGTACTAATGAAAAACTGTTTTTT	CASSVSTGTNEKLFF
TRBV6-6	-	TRBJ2-3	-	TGTGCCAGCAGTAATCGAGATCGAACAGATACGCAGTATTTT	CASSNRDRTDTQYF
TRBV5-1	-	TRBJ2-7	-	TGCGCCAGCAGCTTGTGGGGAACCTACGAGCAGTACTTC	CASSLWGTYEQYF
TRBV7-3	-	TRBJ1-4	-	TGTGCCAGCAGCCGGAGGGCCGAGGAGTATGAAAAACTGTTTTTT	CASSRRAEEYEKLFF
TRBV2	-	TRBJ1-2	TRBD1	TGTGCCAGCAGATTGGGGACAGGGAATGGCTACACCTTC	CASRLGTGNGYTF
TRBV28	once	TRBJ1-2	TRBD1	TGTGCCAGCAGTACGACCTCCGGGACAGTAACCTATGGCTACACCTTC	CASSTTSGTVTYGYTF
TRBV6-5	-	TRBJ1-1	TRBD1	TGTGCCAGCAGTTACGGAGGGGGCGCTTTTTGGACTGAAGCTTTCTTT	CASSYGGGAFWTEAFF
TRBV7-9	-	TRBJ2-1	-	TGTGCCAGCAGCCCGTTCCAGGGGTTTGGTGAGCAGTTCTTC	CASSPFQGFGEQFF
TRBV19	-	TRBJ2-2	TRBD1	TGTGCCAGTAGTGTGGGACAGAGAAATTCGAACACCGGGGAGCTGTTTTTT	CASSVGQRNSNTGELFF
TRBV2	-	TRBJ1-5	-	TGTGCCAGCACCAGCGGTGGACAGCCCCAGCATTTT	CASTSGGQPQHF
TRBV5-1	-	TRBJ2-3	-	TGCGCCAGCACAGAAGCGACAAGTAACACAGATACGCAGTATTTT	CASTEATSNTDTQYF
TRBV7-9	-	TRBJ2-2	-	TGTGCCAGCAGCTTAAGAGGGACCACCGGGGAGCTGTTTTTT	CASSLRGTTGELFF
TRBV7-2	-	TRBJ1-2	TRBD1	TGTGCCAGCAGCCGGACCGGACAGGGCTATGGCTACACCTTC	CASSRTGQGYGYTF
TRBV28	-	TRBJ2-7	TRBD1	TGTGCCAGCAGTGCCGGGGACAGGGAGTCGGGGTTTGAGTACTTC	CASSAGDRESGFEYF
TRBV9	-	TRBJ2-5	-	TGTGCCAGCAGCGTAGGAGCTAGCGACAAGGGAGAGACCCAGTACTTC	CASSVGASDKGETQYF
TRBV30	-	TRBJ1-1	TRBD1	TGTGCCTGGAGTGTACAGGGGTACACTGAAGCTTTCTTT	CAWSVQGYTEAFF
TRBV11-2	once	TRBJ1-1	-	TGTGCCAGCAGCTTAAGTAGGGGCACTGAAGCTTTCTTT	CASSLSRGTEAFF
TRBV27	-	TRBJ2-7	TRBD1	TGTGCCAGCAGATTTTCCGACAGGGACGAGCAGTACTTC	CASRFSDRDEQYF
TRBV28	-	TRBJ2-2	TRBD2	TGTGCCACCTTAGCGGGAGGGAACACCGGGGAGCTGTTTTTT	CATLAGGNTGELFF
TRBV5-1	-	TRBJ2-3	TRBD1	TGCGCCAGCAGCTCCGGGACAGGGATTTCAGATACGCAGTATTTT	CASSSGTGISDTQYF
TRBV18	once	TRBJ2-3	-	TGTGCCAGCTCAGTCAACCTAGCGAACACAGATACGCAGTATTTT	CASSVNLANTDTQYF
TRBV5-1	-	TRBJ2-1	TRBD2	TGCGCCAGCGCCCAATCCGGGACTAGCGGGATAGAGGAGCAGTTCTTC	CASAQSGTSGIEEQFF
TRBV15	-	TRBJ2-6	-	TGTGCCACCAGCAGAGGAAGCGGGCCGAGCTCTGGGGCCAACGTCCTGACTTTC	CATSRGSGPSSGANVLTF
TRBV18	-	TRBJ2-7	-	TGTGCCAGCTCACCCCCCTCTTCGGGTGGGGAGCAGTACTTC	CASSPPSSGGEQYF
TRBV7-2	-	TRBJ1-2	-	TGTGCCAGCAGCTTAATACGGGCCGGCTACACCTTC	CASSLIRAGYTF
TRBV7-3	once	TRBJ2-6	-	TGTGCCAGCAGCTTTGCGGGGGCCAACGTCCTGACTTTC	CASSFAGANVLTF
TRBV27	-	TRBJ1-1	-	TGTGCCAGCAGTTTAAGGGCGGATAGCGCTGAAGCTTTCTTT	CASSLRADSAEAFF
TRBV27	-	TRBJ2-7	TRBD2	TGTGCCAGCAGCCCTACGGCTAGCGGGAGAAACCTCGAGCAGTACTTC	CASSPTASGRNLEQYF
TRBV10-3	-	TRBJ2-3	TRBD2	TGTGCCATCAGCTCCACTAGCGGGAGGAGCACAGATACGCAGTATTTT	CAISSTSGRSTDTQYF
TRBV29-1	once	TRBJ2-1	-	TGCAGCGCCAAGAGGGGGGCGGCCTTCGACAATGAGCAGTTCTTC	CSAKRGAAFDNEQFF
TRBV2	-	TRBJ2-7	-	TGTGCCAGCAGTGGGGGATTGTGGAACAGCTCCTACGAGCAGTACTTC	CASSGGLWNSSYEQYF
TRBV28	once	TRBJ1-2	TRBD1	TGTGCCAGCAGTTCGAACAGGGGGCCGAGCTATGGCTACACCTTC	CASSSNRGPSYGYTF
TRBV6-4	-	TRBJ2-1	TRBD2	TGTGCCAGCAGTGACTATAGCGGGAGGGCCGTCAATGAGCAGTTCTTC	CASSDYSGRAVNEQFF
TRBV7-6	-	TRBJ1-2	-	TGTGCCAGCAGCCGGGACAACAGAGGAGGCTACACCTTC	CASSRDNRGGYTF
TRBV9	once	TRBJ2-1	TRBD1	TGTGCCAGCAGCCTGGGACAGGTGGGCTTCGGGAGTGAGCAGTTCTTC	CASSLGQVGFGSEQFF
TRBV6-5	-	TRBJ2-7	TRBD2	TGTGCCAGCAGCAGACTAGCGGGAGCATACGAGCAGTACTTC	CASSRLAGAYEQYF
TRBV28	-	TRBJ2-5	-	TGTGCCGCGGGGTCTTCGGGGGAGACCCAGTACTTC	CAAGSSGETQYF
TRBV19	-	TRBJ2-7	-	TGTGCCAGTAGCGACAGGCCCTCCTACGAGCAGTACTTC	CASSDRPSYEQYF
TRBV5-1	-	TRBJ2-5	TRBD2	TGCGCCAGCAGCTTGGTGGGGACCGCGGGAGTCGAGACCCAGTACTTC	CASSLVGTAGVETQYF
TRBV5-4	-	TRBJ2-2	TRBD1	TGTGCCAGCAGCTCACAGGGGGCCTACACCGGGGAGCTGTTTTTT	CASSSQGAYTGELFF
TRBV6-6	-	TRBJ1-2	-	TGTGCCAGCAGAACCGCCGGGACAAGCTATGGCTACACCTTC	CASRTAGTSYGYTF
TRBV7-3	-	TRBJ2-3	-	TGTGCCAGCGCGGTCCTTAGCACAGATACGCAGTATTTT	CASAVLSTDTQYF
TRBV5-1	-	TRBJ2-2	TRBD2	TGCGCCAGCAGCTTGGCGCTAGCGGGAGCCCTCGCGAACACCGGGGAGCTGTTTTTT	CASSLALAGALANTGELFF